Following are 12 T cell receptor beta chains from one sample sequenced in a study of cytomegalovirus exposure and HLA in healthy donors. PCR was performed using 60 Vbeta and 13 Jbeta primers. The protocol was immunoSEQ multiplex PCR, while the TCRdb copy is restricted to in-frame clones and leaves out a portion. The table has more than 85,000 clones, around 68% seen once. Sequences were obtained from PBMCs. The receptor set was obtained from a female donor in good health and CMV-seronegative.

The V call is TRBV19, the J call TRBJ1-2; TRBD1 aligns across 8 bases. After removal of 7 bases from V and 2 bases from J, the junction contained 9 bases not matched to a gene. The CDR3 runs 15 residues. Germline V CDR1 and CDR2: LNHDA, SQIVND (reference sequence). For the CDR3, the DNA is TGTGCCAGTAAAGCCGGGACAGGATCAAACTATGGCTACACCTTC. It encodes CASKAGTGSNYGYTF. Together with reference TRBV19 and TRBJ1-2, the CDR3 gives the full variable domain: DGGITQSPKYLFRKEGQNVTLSCEQNLNHDAMYWYRQDPGQGLRLIYYSQIVNDFQKGDIAEGYSVSREKKESFPLTVTSAQKNPTAFYLCASKAGTGSNYGYTFGSGTRLTVV.

V gene TRBV10-2 combines with J gene TRBJ1-5; D perhaps matches TRBD1 (5 bases). The CDR3 has 13 amino acids. V was trimmed by 10 bases and J by 6 bases, leaving 16 bases between them. CDR1 is WSHSY, CDR2 SAAADI, per germline. The CDR3 nucleotides read TGCGCCACAACGACGGGGGTGACTCAGCCCCAGCATTTT. Its protein is CATTTGVTQPQHF.

The V and J genes are TRBV7-8 and TRBJ1-2; no reliable D call. The V and J ends lost 2 bases and 0 bases respectively, with 7 bases between them. The germline CDR1 and CDR2 sequences are SGHVS and FQNEAQ. The CDR3 length is 14 residues. The CDR3 sequence: CASSLQNTNYGYTF. DNA of the CDR3: TGTGCCAGCAGCTTACAGAATACTAACTATGGCTACACCTTC.

The rearrangement uses TRBV9 and TRBJ1-1, with D unresolved. The CDR3 loop spans 14 amino acids. Germline V gives CDR1 SGDLS, CDR2 YYNGEE. Trimming took 2 bases from V and 5 from J, leaving 13 bases between them. The CDR3 here is CASSVSPSGTEAFF. The CDR3 DNA reads as TGTGCCAGCAGCGTCAGCCCTTCGGGGACTGAAGCTTTCTTT.

The CDR3 DNA reads as TGTGCCAGCAGCACCGGGACAGGGGGCCGTAATTCACCCCTCCACTTT. Its protein product is CASSTGTGGRNSPLHF. This chain joins TRBV5-4 and TRBJ1-6; 12 positions agree with TRBD1. Trimming cost V 4 bases and J 6 bases; bases outside gene matches: 5. Germline CDR1 and CDR2: SGHNT and YYREEE (reference sequence). The length of the CDR3 is 16 residues. The full variable domain, in which reference TRBV5-4 and TRBJ1-6 provide the parts outside the CDR3, is ETGVTQSPTHLIKTRGQQVTLRCSSQSGHNTVSWYQQALGQGPQFIFQYYREEENGRGNFPPRFSGLQFPNYSSELNVNALELDDSALYLCASSTGTGGRNSPLHFGNGTRLTVT.

The chain joins TRBV25-1 to TRBJ2-1; a possible D gene is TRBD2 (6 bases). CDR3 length: 16 amino acids. V dropped 3 bases and J dropped 5 bases, with 17 bases sitting between them. Germline assignment: CDR1 MGHDK and CDR2 SYGVNS. In nucleotides, the CDR3 is TGTGCCAGCAGTGATAGGAGGGTTCCGACACACAATGAGCAGTTCTTC. The encoded protein is CASSDRRVPTHNEQFF. Together with reference TRBV25-1 and TRBJ2-1, the CDR3 gives the full variable domain: EADIYQTPRYLVIGTGKKITLECSQTMGHDKMYWYQQDPGMELHLIHYSYGVNSTEKGDLSSESTVSRIRTEHFPLTLESARPSHTSQYLCASSDRRVPTHNEQFFGPGTRLTVL.

The rearrangement joins TRBV9 to TRBJ2-6; no definite D call. CDR1 SGDLS and CDR2 YYNGEE come from the germline V gene. V lost 0 bases, J lost 0 bases, and 7 bases lay in between. The CDR3 consists of 16 residues. CDR3 coding DNA: TGTGCCAGCAGCGTAGGTCGAGGCTCTGGGGCCAACGTCCTGACTTTC. Protein: CASSVGRGSGANVLTF.

The V gene is TRBV27, the J gene TRBJ2-7; D unresolved. Germline CDR1 and CDR2: MNHEY and SMNVEV (reference sequence). The CDR3 length is 9 residues. Trimming stripped 2 bases from V and 9 bases from J, with 2 bases between. CDR3 protein: CASSLRQYF. The CDR3 DNA reads as TGTGCCAGCAGTTTACGGCAGTACTTC.

A single count supports this clone. CDR3 sequence: CASSPVGRANSPLHF. The CDR3 nucleotides read TGTGCCAGCAGCCCGGTTGGCAGGGCTAATTCACCCCTCCACTTT. The chain is built from TRBV7-9 and TRBJ1-6, with a possible D match to TRBD1 (5 bases). The CDR3 length is 15 residues. V gave up 5 bases and J gave up 6 bases, with 14 bases separating them. Germline loops: CDR1 SEHNR, CDR2 FQNEAQ (reference sequence).

This clone showed up just a few times. The rearrangement uses TRBV5-1 and TRBJ2-7; 11 nucleotides align to TRBD1. Germline CDR1 and CDR2: SGHRS and YFSETQ. There are 17 residues in the CDR3. Trimming at V came to 3 bases and at J to 5 bases, leaving 13 bases not matched to a gene. Here the CDR3 DNA reads TGCGCCAGCAGCTCCTACATCTGGACAGGGGGCTACGACGAGCAGTACTTC. Translated, it gives CASSSYIWTGGYDEQYF.

The chain is built from TRBV29-1 and TRBJ1-1, with no clear D. This CDR3 region has 13 residues. CDR1 and CDR2 from the germline V gene are SQVTM and ANQGSEA. Between the trimmed V and J ends, which lost 4 bases and 0 bases, there was a span of 9 bases. CDR3 DNA sequence: TGCAGCGTTGGGAGGGTGCTGAACACTGAAGCTTTCTTT. This codes for CSVGRVLNTEAFF. The full variable domain, in which reference TRBV29-1 and TRBJ1-1 provide the parts outside the CDR3, is SAVISQKPSRDICQRGTSLTIQCQVDSQVTMMFWYRQQPGQSLTLIATANQGSEATYESGFVIDKFPISRPNLTFSTLTVSNMSPEDSSIYLCSVGRVLNTEAFFGQGTRLTVV.

This clone has only a few counts. The chain uses TRBV7-3 and TRBJ2-1; TRBD2 might be the D (6 bases). Per germline, CDR1 SGHTA and CDR2 FQGTGA. The CDR3 has 16 residues. V was clipped by 5 bases and J by 4 bases, with 18 bases between them. The CDR3 DNA sequence: TGTGCCAGCAGCCTCCGGGAGTCCCGCCCTTACAATGAGCAGTTCTTC. It encodes CASSLRESRPYNEQFF.